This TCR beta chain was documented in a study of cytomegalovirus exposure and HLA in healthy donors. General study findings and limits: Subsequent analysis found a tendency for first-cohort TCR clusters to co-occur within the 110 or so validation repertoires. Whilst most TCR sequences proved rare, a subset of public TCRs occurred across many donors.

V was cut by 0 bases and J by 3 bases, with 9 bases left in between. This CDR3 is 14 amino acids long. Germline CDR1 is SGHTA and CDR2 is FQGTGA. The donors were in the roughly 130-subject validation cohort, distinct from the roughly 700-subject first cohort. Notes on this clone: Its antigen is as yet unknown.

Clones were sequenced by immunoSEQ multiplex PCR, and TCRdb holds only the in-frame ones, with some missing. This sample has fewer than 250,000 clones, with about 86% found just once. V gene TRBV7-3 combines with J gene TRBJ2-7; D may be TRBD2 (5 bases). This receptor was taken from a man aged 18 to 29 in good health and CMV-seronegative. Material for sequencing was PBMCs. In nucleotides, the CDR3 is TGTGCCAGCAGCTTAACGGAGGACCACTACGAGCAGTACTTC. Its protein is CASSLTEDHYEQYF.